This paragraph covers one T cell receptor (beta chain) sequence. Its antigen is unidentified. This record belongs to a study of identical twins. The V gene lost 6 bases and the J gene lost 6 bases, with 12 bases spanning the gap. Germline-derived CDR1 and CDR2 are ENHRY and SYGVKD. CDR3 length: 12 amino acids. Findings of the study overall: For monozygotic twins, models underestimated out-of-frame TCR alpha sharing. Reduced insertions were recorded for abundant cord blood beta clonotypes, with no such pattern in memory repertoires. Zero-insertion analyses might be partly confounded by invariant T cells like MAIT and iNKT.

One entry per CDR3 protein, called by TCRdb with MiXCR from the 5' RACE reads. The sample shows a few hundred thousand distinct CDR3 sequences, just under 10% of them seen only once. The data also belong to a second study, concerning yellow fever vaccine responses in identical twins.

The chain is built from TRBV10-3 and TRBJ2-7; possibly TRBD2 for D (5 bases). Sequencing used PBMCs. The receptor comes from a woman between 18 and 29 years old in good health. As DNA, the CDR3 is TGTGCCATCAGCGGACTCTCGGGCGAGCAGTACTTC. Encoded protein: CAISGLSGEQYF.